These 28 T cell receptor beta chains share one sample of origin, sequenced in a study of cytomegalovirus exposure and HLA in healthy donors (dated by TCRdb to 2016 to 2017). The protocol used for the library was the immunoSEQ multiplex PCR assay. A mixture of 60 forward primers for TCR Vbeta segments and 13 reverse primers for TCR Jbeta segments was used in the multiplex PCR. TCRdb's version of the immuneACCESS table is confined to in-frame rearrangements and falls short of the full clone set. An unresolved V gene accounts for under half of the shortfall where checked; the remainder is of unknown origin. For this sample there are 90,000 to 100,000 clones; approximately 80% appear just once. Of the sample, around 2% is held by the ten largest clones. Sequencing was done on a sample of PBMCs. The receptor source for this set is a young man in good health and CMV-seronegative.

This clone turned up a few times. The chain carries TRBV6-1 and TRBJ1-4; D is ambiguous. Between the trimmed V and J ends, which lost 6 bases and 10 bases, there was a span of 15 bases. Germline CDR1 MNHNS, CDR2 SASEGT. The CDR3 length is 13 residues. The CDR3 nucleotides read TGTGCCAGCAGCGAGTTTCTTAGAGGAAAACTGTTTTTT. Encoded protein: CASSEFLRGKLFF.

The count of this clone is one. This chain connects TRBV5-1 to TRBJ2-1, with 10 bases aligning to TRBD2. CDR1 and CDR2 (germline): SGHRS, YFSETQ. The V and J ends lost 2 bases and 8 bases, in that order; junction bases with no gene match: 4. The CDR3 totals 14 residues. The CDR3 DNA follows: TGCGCCAGCAGCTTCCTAGCGGGGGACTATGAGCAGTTCTTC. Its translation: CASSFLAGDYEQFF.

This sequence joins TRBV10-3 and TRBJ2-3; 11 positions match TRBD2. The CDR3 length is 15 residues. Germline assignment: CDR1 ENHRY and CDR2 SYGVKD. V was clipped by 4 bases and J by 0 bases; unmatched bases: 0. The CDR3: CAISVAGGSTDTQYF. CDR3 DNA sequence: TGTGCCATCAGTGTAGCGGGGGGGAGCACAGATACGCAGTATTTT.

This sequence joins TRBV5-5 and TRBJ1-2; 8 nucleotides agree with TRBD1. V shed 4 bases, J shed 0 bases, and the junction held 2 bases outside the gene matches. The CDR3 has 14 residues. In germline, CDR1 is SGHKS, CDR2 YYEKEE (reference sequence). The CDR3 DNA sequence: TGTGCCAGCAGCGCGGGACAGGCTAACTATGGCTACACCTTC. Encoded protein: CASSAGQANYGYTF. The whole variable domain, remainder taken from reference TRBV5-5 and TRBJ1-2, is DAGVTQSPTHLIKTRGQQVTLRCSPISGHKSVSWYQQVLGQGPQFIFQYYEKEERGRGNFPDRFSARQFPNYSSELNVNALLLGDSALYLCASSAGQANYGYTFGSGTRLTVV.

V and J are TRBV11-3 and TRBJ2-2; TRBD1 agrees at 8 bases. Germline lookup yields CDR1 SGHNT and CDR2 YENEEA. V shed 1 base and J 5 bases; nucleotides not matched to a gene: 0. The CDR3 has 14 amino acids. DNA for the CDR3: TGTGCCAGCAGCTTAGGACAGGGGACCGGGGAGCTGTTTTTT. Its protein is CASSLGQGTGELFF.

This clone was seen a single time. The rearrangement joins TRBV5-1 to TRBJ1-2, with a weak D call TRBD1 (6 bases). The CDR3 runs 15 residues. The V gene's germline CDR1 is SGHRS and CDR2 YFSETQ. Trimming cost V 4 bases and J 9 bases, with 22 bases left between them. The DNA of the CDR3 is TGCGCCAGCAGCCGTGAGGGGGGGGCGGCCCGGAGCTACACCTTC. It is translated as CASSREGGAARSYTF.

This clone was observed a single time. This chain links TRBV13 with TRBJ2-1, with 11 bases fitting TRBD2. J was trimmed by 5 bases and V by 5 bases; bases with no gene match: 5. The germline gives CDR1 PRHDT, CDR2 FYEKMQ (reference sequence). The CDR3 is made up of 15 amino acids. DNA for the CDR3: TGTGCCAGCAGCCCAACTAGCGGGGGACACAATGAGCAGTTCTTC. As protein: CASSPTSGGHNEQFF. Filled out from reference TRBV13 and TRBJ2-1, the complete variable domain reads AAGVIQSPRHLIKEKRETATLKCYPIPRHDTVYWYQQGPGQDPQFLISFYEKMQSDKGSIPDRFSAQQFSDYHSELNMSSLELGDSALYFCASSPTSGGHNEQFFGPGTRLTVL.

CDR3: CASSFQEDSTDTQYF. Written as DNA, the CDR3 is TGTGCCAGCAGCTTTCAGGAGGATAGCACAGATACGCAGTATTTT. The rearrangement joins TRBV7-9 to TRBJ2-3, with TRBD2 as a possible D gene (5 bases). Germline V lookup: CDR1 SEHNR, CDR2 FQNEAQ (reference sequence). The V end lost 3 bases, the J end lost 0 bases, and 10 bases lay between the germline ends. This CDR3 region has 15 residues.

The chain has TRBV12-5 and TRBJ2-1, with D perhaps TRBD1 (6 bases). This CDR3 region has 14 residues. V was shortened by 0 bases and J by 4 bases, with 7 bases between the two germline ends. Germline-derived CDR1 and CDR2 are LGHNT and FRNRAP. CDR3 DNA sequence: TGTGCTAGTGGTTTGGTACAGGGATACAATGAGCAGTTCTTC. It specifies CASGLVQGYNEQFF.

This chain uses TRBV11-2 with TRBJ1-5; D gene ambiguous. The V gene lost 4 bases and the J gene lost 2 bases, with 9 bases spanning the gap. Germline lookup yields CDR1 SGHAT and CDR2 FQNNGV. This CDR3 region has 14 residues. In DNA form, the CDR3 reads TGTGCCAGCAGCTCCGCGTCCGGCAATCAGCCCCAGCATTTT. Translation: CASSSASGNQPQHF.

The chain is built from TRBV7-9 and TRBJ1-5; D may be TRBD1 (6 bases). This CDR3 spans 14 amino acids. Trimming took 3 bases from V and 6 from J, leaving 12 bases between them. Germline V gene lookup returns CDR1 SEHNR and CDR2 FQNEAQ (reference sequence). CDR3 in DNA: TGTGCCAGCAGCTTCGGTACAGGGAGTCAGCCCCAGCATTTT. It specifies CASSFGTGSQPQHF.

This clone was recorded a few times. The V call is TRBV19, the J call TRBJ2-4; a possible D gene is TRBD1 (5 bases). Germline V lookup: CDR1 LNHDA, CDR2 SQIVND (reference sequence). Trimming cost V 3 bases and J 0 bases, with 6 bases left between them. The length of the CDR3 is 14 residues. CDR3 bases: TGTGCCAGTAGTATTCAGGGAGCCAAAAACATTCAGTACTTC. Amino acids: CASSIQGAKNIQYF. Using reference TRBV19 and TRBJ2-4 for the parts outside the CDR3, the full variable domain is DGGITQSPKYLFRKEGQNVTLSCEQNLNHDAMYWYRQDPGQGLRLIYYSQIVNDFQKGDIAEGYSVSREKKESFPLTVTSAQKNPTAFYLCASSIQGAKNIQYFGAGTRLSVL.

This sequence joins TRBV4-1 and TRBJ2-7, with D perhaps matching TRBD1 (6 bases). V was clipped by 3 bases and J by 2 bases, with 11 bases between them. CDR3 length: 14 amino acids. CDR1 MGHRA and CDR2 YSYEKL come from the germline V gene. The CDR3 protein is CASSQRTAAYEQYF. Here the CDR3 DNA reads TGCGCCAGCAGCCAGCGGACAGCAGCCTACGAGCAGTACTTC.

The V and J genes are TRBV5-6 and TRBJ1-1; D call uncertain. The CDR3 runs 16 residues. Germline V lookup: CDR1 SGHDT, CDR2 YYEEEE. Trimming shortened V by 3 bases and J by 1 base, and 16 bases separated the two germline ends. The CDR3 is CASSSQSLLPNTEAFF. CDR3 in DNA: TGTGCCAGCAGCTCCCAATCTCTATTACCGAACACTGAAGCTTTCTTT.

The rearrangement joins TRBV9 to TRBJ1-1; D might be TRBD1 (5 bases). CDR3 size: 14 residues. Germline CDR1 SGDLS, CDR2 YYNGEE. The V end was cut by 1 base, the J end by 4 bases, with 11 bases between. CDR3 nucleotide sequence: TGTGCCAGCAGCGTAATGGGGGGTCGCACTGAAGCTTTCTTT. Translation gives CASSVMGGRTEAFF.

This clone was seen more than once but under ten times. The chain is built from TRBV6-5 and TRBJ1-1, with D possibly matching TRBD1 (6 bases). Germline V gene lookup returns CDR1 MNHEY and CDR2 SVGAGI. Trimming pared 2 bases from V and 8 bases from J, leaving 18 bases between. The CDR3 contains 15 residues. CDR3 sequence (DNA): TGTGCCAGCAGTTACCATCAGATGGGTGGACAGGAAGCTTTCTTT. Translation: CASSYHQMGGQEAFF.

This chain joins TRBV7-9 and TRBJ2-4; 15 nucleotides agree with TRBD2. Trimming removed 5 bases from V and 13 bases from J; junction bases left unmatched: 12. The CDR3 spans 16 residues. Germline CDR1 SEHNR, CDR2 FQNEAQ (reference sequence). The CDR3: CASSLRSGTSGGPQYF. The CDR3 nucleotides are TGTGCCAGCAGCCTCCGATCCGGGACTAGCGGGGGGCCGCAGTACTTC.

This clone was counted only a few times. V usage is TRBV25-1 and J usage is TRBJ1-4; D gene uncertain. Germline CDR1 MGHDK, CDR2 SYGVNS. V lost 4 bases and J lost 0, with 9 bases in between. The CDR3 covers 15 residues. The CDR3 region is CASSAGDATNEKLFF. In DNA, the CDR3 is TGTGCCAGCAGTGCGGGAGATGCAACTAATGAAAAACTGTTTTTT.

The chain carries TRBV5-5 and TRBJ2-7; D uncertain. Germline loops: CDR1 SGHKS, CDR2 YYEKEE (reference sequence). The CDR3 length is 14 residues. V dropped 0 bases and J dropped 0 bases, with 7 bases sitting between them. CDR3 loop: CASSLDGPSYEQYF. CDR3 DNA sequence: TGTGCCAGCAGCTTGGACGGTCCCTCCTACGAGCAGTACTTC.

This clone is a singleton in its sample. The chain has TRBV2 and TRBJ2-5; maybe TRBD2 (6 bases). In germline, CDR1 is SNHLY, CDR2 FYNNEI. V was shortened by 6 bases and J by 0 bases, with 11 bases between the two germline ends. The CDR3 consists of 14 residues. The CDR3, as DNA: TGTGCCAGCAGACCCGGGACTCACCAAGAGACCCAGTACTTC. The encoded protein is CASRPGTHQETQYF. Based on the CDR3 plus reference TRBV2 and TRBJ2-5, the full variable domain is EPEVTQTPSHQVTQMGQEVILRCVPISNHLYFYWYRQILGQKVEFLVSFYNNEISEKSEIFDDQFSVERPDGSNFTLKIRSTKLEDSAMYFCASRPGTHQETQYFGPGTRLLVL.

This clone was detected only a few times. The chain is built from TRBV4-2 and TRBJ1-2; a weak D match, TRBD1 (5 bases). V was shortened by 4 bases and J by 4 bases, with 22 bases between the two germline ends. CDR1 and CDR2 from the germline V gene are LGHNA and YNFKEQ. The CDR3 consists of 17 residues. This CDR3 is CASSPWVAGETSYGYTF. The CDR3 DNA sequence: TGTGCCAGCAGCCCATGGGTAGCGGGGGAGACCTCCTATGGCTACACCTTC.

V is TRBV6-5 and J is TRBJ2-1; 7 positions agree with TRBD1. V trimming: 6 bases; J trimming: 2 bases; junction bases outside the gene matches: 4. This CDR3 has 14 amino acids. Germline CDR1 and CDR2: MNHEY and SVGAGI. DNA of the CDR3: TGTGCCAGCAGGGCAGGACAGGCCTACAATGAGCAGTTCTTC. Encoded protein: CASRAGQAYNEQFF.

This clone was counted a single time. V usage is TRBV15 and J usage is TRBJ2-7; a possible D gene is TRBD1 (6 bases). V lost 5 bases and J 0 bases, leaving 11 bases between the germline ends. The CDR3 covers 14 residues. Germline CDR1 and CDR2: LNHNV and YYDKDF (reference sequence). Here the CDR3 DNA reads TGTGCCACCAGCTTAGACAGGAGCTCCTACGAGCAGTACTTC. Encoded protein: CATSLDRSSYEQYF.

This rearrangement joins TRBV12-5 to TRBJ1-2; a weak D match, TRBD1 (6 bases). Germline assignment: CDR1 LGHNT and CDR2 FRNRAP. The CDR3 has 14 residues. V dropped 7 bases and J dropped 0 bases, with 12 bases sitting between them. CDR3 amino acids: CASAPRDTNYGYTF. Written as DNA, the CDR3 is TGTGCTAGTGCCCCCAGGGACACTAACTATGGCTACACCTTC.

This chain uses TRBV27 with TRBJ1-6, with a possible D match to TRBD1 (6 bases). The ends were cut back, 6 bases at V and 6 bases at J, with 18 bases in the middle. This CDR3 spans 16 amino acids. The V gene's germline CDR1 is MNHEY and CDR2 SMNVEV (reference sequence). CDR3 sequence: CASSFRYGQPNSPLHF. The CDR3, as DNA: TGTGCCAGCAGCTTCCGATATGGACAGCCTAATTCACCCCTCCACTTT.

This clone was detected only once. The V gene is TRBV7-2, the J gene TRBJ2-3; D possibly corresponds to TRBD2 (5 bases). The CDR3 has 16 amino acids. Germline assignment: CDR1 SGHTA and CDR2 FQGNSA. The V end was cut by 5 bases, the J end by 3 bases, with 18 bases between. The CDR3 DNA reads TGTGCCAGCAGCCCAAGCGGACCCAAGGGAACAGATACGCAGTATTTT. Translated: CASSPSGPKGTDTQYF.

This sequence joins TRBV4-2 and TRBJ2-2; TRBD2 aligns across 8 bases. V lost 4 bases and J lost 5; bases outside the gene matches: 9. The length of the CDR3 is 16 residues. The germline V gene has CDR1 LGHNA and CDR2 YNFKEQ. DNA of the CDR3: TGTGCCAGCAGCCCTCTAACGGGGGGGTCAACCGGGGAGCTGTTTTTT. Its protein is CASSPLTGGSTGELFF.

The chain couples TRBV4-1 to TRBJ1-6; 9 bases align to TRBD1. This CDR3 is built from 14 residues. Germline-derived CDR1 and CDR2 are MGHRA and YSYEKL. With V trimmed by 2 bases and J by 11 bases, 4 bases remained unmatched. Here the CDR3 reads CASSQYRGPTPLHF. The CDR3 region has the DNA TGCGCCAGCAGCCAATACAGGGGGCCGACACCCCTCCACTTT.